This T cell receptor beta chain was found in a study of T cell repertoires in cytomegalovirus infection. Trimming pared 5 bases from V and 10 bases from J, leaving 20 bases between. CDR3 size: 14 residues. MiXCR was run by TCRdb on the reads, yielding one entry per CDR3 protein. The sample yields about 310,000 distinct CDR3 sequences, about 9.2% seen once. The sample taken for sequencing was PBMCs. This receptor was taken from a human donor in good health (CMV status not recorded). Some clones in this sample may be carry-over from other donors' samples. The V and J genes are TRBV12-3 or TRBV12-4 and TRBJ2-5; tentative D call: TRBD2 (7 bases). CDR3 sequence: CASSGTAGGRFQYF. The CDR3 coding sequence is TGTGCCAGCAGTGGGACCGCCGGGGGGCGGTTCCAGTACTTC.